A selection of T cell receptor beta chains follows, all from one sample in a study of shared clonotypes between healthy human individuals. TCRdb keeps only in-frame clones here, not all; method: immunoSEQ multiplex PCR. The data show 2,500,000 or so clones, 85% to 95% seen once. The material sequenced was naive CD4+ T cells from PBMCs. These receptors were taken from a man in his late teens or twenties in good health. Some clones in this sample may be carry-over from other donors' samples. The CDR3 runs from the conserved cysteine through the conserved F or W. A D gene is named only where the DNA matches it firmly. Clone size is shown for a subset of rows, as once, few, many or a class of expanded clone.

TRBV15	TRBD1	TRBJ1-1	once	TGTGCCACCAGGAGGACAGGTTCTGAAGCTTTCTTT	CATRRTGSEAFF
TRBV5-6	NA	TRBJ2-7	NA	TGTGCCAGCAGCTCAATAAATCTTGTCTACGAGCAGTACTTC	CASSSINLVYEQYF
TRBV7-2	NA	TRBJ2-7	NA	TGTGCCAGCAGCTTAAGGGACCCTGCCTACGAGCAGTACTTC	CASSLRDPAYEQYF
TRBV30	TRBD2	TRBJ2-5	NA	TGTGCCTGGAGTGTCCCTCGCGCCGGGGGGGGGACCCAGTACTTC	CAWSVPRAGGGTQYF
TRBV4-1	TRBD2	TRBJ2-1	NA	TGCGCCAGCAGTCGAGCGGCGGGAGGTGATCGCAATGAGCAGTTCTTC	CASSRAAGGDRNEQFF
TRBV5-1	TRBD2	TRBJ2-2	once	TGCGCCAGCAGCCCGGGACTAGCGGGAGGGCCGACCGGGGAGCTGTTTTTT	CASSPGLAGGPTGELFF
TRBV21-1	NA	TRBJ2-2	NA	TGTGCCAGCAGCAAAACCGATCCGAACACCGGGGAGCTGTTTTTT	CASSKTDPNTGELFF
TRBV6-5	NA	TRBJ2-7	NA	TGTGCCAGCAGACCCAGACAGTTCTCGGTCGAGCAGTACTTC	CASRPRQFSVEQYF
TRBV10-2	NA	TRBJ2-7	NA	TGCGCCAGCAGTGAGGGACCTTACTACGAGCAGTACTTC	CASSEGPYYEQYF
TRBV7-9	NA	TRBJ2-5	NA	TGTGCCAGCAGCTTAGTGAGGGTTCAAGAGACCCAGTACTTC	CASSLVRVQETQYF
TRBV19	NA	TRBJ2-3	NA	TGTGCCAGTAGCCCGACAGATGTTGAAGATACGCAGTATTTT	CASSPTDVEDTQYF
TRBV5-1	TRBD2	TRBJ2-1	NA	TGCGCCAGCAGCTGGACTAGCGGGAATGTGAATGAGCAGTTCTTC	CASSWTSGNVNEQFF
TRBV19	TRBD2	TRBJ2-7	NA	TGTGCCAGTAGTATTTTAGCGGGAGGTTCCTACGAGCAGTACTTC	CASSILAGGSYEQYF
TRBV7-3	NA	TRBJ2-2	NA	TGTGCCAGCAACACCGGGGGCGGAACGAACACCGGGGAGCTGTTTTTT	CASNTGGGTNTGELFF
TRBV29-1	NA	TRBJ2-7	NA	TGCAGCGTAGGTGGTAACCCCGAGCAGTACTTC	CSVGGNPEQYF
TRBV6-5	NA	TRBJ1-2	NA	TGTGCCAGCAGTTACTCCCGGTTTCGCGGCTACACCTTC	CASSYSRFRGYTF
TRBV11-2	NA	TRBJ2-5	once	TGTGCCAGCAGCTGGGGTTTTTGGTTGTCCGAGGAGACCCAGTACTTC	CASSWGFWLSEETQYF
TRBV2	NA	TRBJ1-5	NA	TGTGCCAGCAGTGTCAGGATGGGGCAGCCCCAGCATTTT	CASSVRMGQPQHF
TRBV5-1	NA	TRBJ1-4	NA	TGCGCCAGCAGCTTGGGAGCGGTCGGTTCTAATGAAAAACTGTTTTTT	CASSLGAVGSNEKLFF
TRBV25-1	TRBD2	TRBJ2-1	NA	TGTGCCAGCTCACAATCTAGCGGGGCCTACAATGAGCAGTTCTTC	CASSQSSGAYNEQFF
TRBV10-2	NA	TRBJ2-7	NA	TGCGCCACCAGGGCAAGATGGACTCAAAGGGAAGGCTACGAGCAGTACTTC	CATRARWTQREGYEQYF
TRBV28	NA	TRBJ2-7	NA	TGTGCCAGCTTTTCAGGGAGCTCCTACGAGCAGTACTTC	CASFSGSSYEQYF
TRBV27	NA	TRBJ1-1	NA	TGTGCCAGCAGTCCTAGGACCAGTGGGTACATGAACACTGAAGCTTTCTTT	CASSPRTSGYMNTEAFF
TRBV18	NA	TRBJ2-7	NA	TGTGCCAGCTCACCACAGGGTAACGAGCAGTACTTC	CASSPQGNEQYF